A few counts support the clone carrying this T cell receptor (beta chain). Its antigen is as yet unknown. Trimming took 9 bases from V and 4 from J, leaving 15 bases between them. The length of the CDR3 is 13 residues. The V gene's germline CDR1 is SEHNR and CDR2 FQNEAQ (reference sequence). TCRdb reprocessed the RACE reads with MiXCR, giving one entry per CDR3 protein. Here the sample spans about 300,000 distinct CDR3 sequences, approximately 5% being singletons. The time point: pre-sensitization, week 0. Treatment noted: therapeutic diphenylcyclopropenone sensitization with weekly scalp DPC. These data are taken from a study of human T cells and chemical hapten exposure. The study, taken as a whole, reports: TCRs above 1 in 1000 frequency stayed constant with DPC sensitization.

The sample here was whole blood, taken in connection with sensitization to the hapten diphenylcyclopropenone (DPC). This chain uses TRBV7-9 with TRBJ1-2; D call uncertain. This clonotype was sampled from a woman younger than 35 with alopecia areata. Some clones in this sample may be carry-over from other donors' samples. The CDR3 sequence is CASRNWVSYGYTF. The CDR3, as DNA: TGTGCCAGTAGGAATTGGGTTTCCTATGGCTACACCTTC.